A single sample is the source of the 11 T cell receptor beta chains below, sequenced in a study of blood T cell repertoires in COVID-19. The assay was immunoSEQ multiplex PCR, and TCRdb's table has in-frame clones only and misses some. This sample carries around 300,000 clones, around 90% of them seen once, and the ten largest clones take around 2.1%. Sequenced sample: peripheral blood. These receptors originate from a man between 45 and 60 years old with acute or convalescent COVID-19.

The V and J genes are TRBV4-1 and TRBJ2-5; D might be TRBD2 (5 bases). Germline CDR1 and CDR2: MGHRA and YSYEKL. The V end was cut by 0 bases, the J end by 5 bases, with 16 bases between. This CDR3 comprises 16 residues. Here the CDR3 reads CASSQELRGVGETQYF. The CDR3 DNA reads TGCGCCAGCAGCCAAGAACTACGGGGAGTAGGGGAGACCCAGTACTTC.

V usage is TRBV24-1 and J usage is TRBJ2-2; no clear D. Germline V gene sequence: CDR1 KGHDR, CDR2 SFDVKD. The CDR3 is 13 amino acids. Trimming took 3 bases from V and 6 from J, leaving 7 bases between them. CDR3 sequence (DNA): TGTGCCACCAGTGATCGAGCTCCCGGGGAGCTGTTTTTT. Its protein is CATSDRAPGELFF.

This chain links TRBV2 with TRBJ1-1, with 7 bases fitting TRBD1. V shed 11 bases, J shed 4 bases, and the junction held 7 bases outside the gene matches. This CDR3 spans 12 amino acids. Looked up from germline, CDR1 is SNHLY and CDR2 is FYNNEI. CDR3 sequence reads: CALSRQGTEAFF. CDR3 bases: TGTGCCCTTTCTCGACAGGGCACTGAAGCTTTCTTT.

The rearrangement links TRBV4-1 to TRBJ2-7; 8 bases fit TRBD1. The CDR3 has 14 amino acids. The V segment lost 1 base and the J segment 3 bases; nucleotides outside the gene matches: 2. Germline-derived CDR1 and CDR2 are MGHRA and YSYEKL. Written as DNA, the CDR3 is TGCGCCAGCAGCCAAGGGACAGGGATCTACGAGCAGTACTTC. Protein: CASSQGTGIYEQYF.

V usage is TRBV7-3 and J usage is TRBJ2-1, with 7 bases fitting TRBD2. The CDR3 runs 18 residues. V lost 0 bases, J lost 0 bases, and 8 bases stayed unmatched. Looked up from germline, CDR1 is SGHTA and CDR2 is FQGTGA. The CDR3 is CASSLTGGGTVSYNEQFF. As DNA, the CDR3 is TGTGCCAGCAGCTTAACGGGCGGGGGTACCGTCTCCTACAATGAGCAGTTCTTC.

This rearrangement joins TRBV18 to TRBJ2-2; tentative D call: TRBD1 (6 bases). Looked up from germline, CDR1 is KGHSH and CDR2 is LQKENI. The CDR3 sequence is 15 residues long. The V end lost 5 bases, the J end lost 0 bases, and 10 bases lay between the germline ends. For the CDR3, the DNA is TGTGCCAGCTCATCCGGGACACCGAACACCGGGGAGCTGTTTTTT. Translating it yields CASSSGTPNTGELFF. Supplemented by reference TRBV18 and TRBJ2-2, the full variable domain reads NAGVMQNPRHLVRRRGQEARLRCSPMKGHSHVYWYRQLPEEGLKFMVYLQKENIIDESGMPKERFSAEFPKEGPSILRIQQVVRGDSAAYFCASSSGTPNTGELFFGEGSRLTVL.

This clone was picked up one time. This chain uses TRBV7-8 with TRBJ2-5; 9 nucleotides match TRBD1. The germline V gene encodes CDR1 SGHVS and CDR2 FQNEAQ. The CDR3 has 18 residues. Trimming at V came to 4 bases and at J to 5 bases, leaving 17 bases not matched to a gene. DNA of the CDR3: TGTGCCAGCAGCTCTCTCTGGGGACAGGGTTCGTCTGGGGAGACCCAGTACTTC. Amino acid sequence: CASSSLWGQGSSGETQYF.

This clone has a single count. The V and J genes are TRBV6-2 or TRBV6-3 and TRBJ2-6; TRBD1 agrees at 7 bases. The V gene end was trimmed by 6 bases and the J gene end by 0 bases; junction bases not matched to a gene: 11. Germline V gene sequence: CDR1 MNHEY, CDR2 SVGEGT. The CDR3 is made up of 18 amino acids. CDR3 sequence reads: CASSPTLGTASGANVLTF. The DNA of the CDR3 is TGTGCCAGCAGCCCTACTTTGGGGACAGCCTCTGGGGCCAACGTCCTGACTTTC.

The J gene is TRBJ2-7, the V gene TRBV5-4; D gene unclear. V lost 0 bases and J lost 3, with 10 bases in between. The CDR3 has 14 amino acids. Germline V lookup: CDR1 SGHNT, CDR2 YYREEE (reference sequence). The DNA for the CDR3 is TGTGCCAGCAGCTTGGAGTACCACAGCTACGAGCAGTACTTC. Amino acid sequence: CASSLEYHSYEQYF. The full variable domain, in which reference TRBV5-4 and TRBJ2-7 provide the parts outside the CDR3, is ETGVTQSPTHLIKTRGQQVTLRCSSQSGHNTVSWYQQALGQGPQFIFQYYREEENGRGNFPPRFSGLQFPNYSSELNVNALELDDSALYLCASSLEYHSYEQYFGPGTRLTVT.

About this clone: This sample includes further DNA sequences coding for the same CDR3. The chain employs TRBV12-3 or TRBV12-4 and TRBJ2-7; D is unclear. This CDR3 comprises 11 residues. The ends were cut back, 5 bases at V and 2 bases at J, with 4 bases in the middle. The CDR3 DNA sequence: TGTGCCAGCAGTCTTACCTACGAGCAGTACTTC. Translated, it gives CASSLTYEQYF.

The V and J genes are TRBV18 and TRBJ1-3, with TRBD1 identical over 7 bases. With 3 bases clipped from V and 3 bases from J, the junction kept 5 bases outside the gene matches. The CDR3 has 15 amino acids. CDR1 and CDR2 (germline): KGHSH, LQKENI. CDR3 amino acids: CASSPTTGSGNTIYF. The CDR3 DNA reads as TGTGCCAGCTCACCGACGACAGGGAGTGGAAACACCATATATTTT.